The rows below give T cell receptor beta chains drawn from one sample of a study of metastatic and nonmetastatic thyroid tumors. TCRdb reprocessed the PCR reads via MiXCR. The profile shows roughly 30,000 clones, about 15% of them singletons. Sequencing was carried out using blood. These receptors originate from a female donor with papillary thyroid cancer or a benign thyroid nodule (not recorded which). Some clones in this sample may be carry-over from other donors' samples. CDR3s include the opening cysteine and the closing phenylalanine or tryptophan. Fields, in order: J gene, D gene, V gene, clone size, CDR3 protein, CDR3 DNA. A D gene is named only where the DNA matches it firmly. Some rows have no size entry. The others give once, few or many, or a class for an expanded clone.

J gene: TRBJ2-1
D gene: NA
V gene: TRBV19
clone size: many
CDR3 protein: CASSIRPESSYNEQFF
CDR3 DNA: TGTGCCAGTAGTATTAGGCCGGAGAGCTCCTACAATGAGCAGTTCTTC

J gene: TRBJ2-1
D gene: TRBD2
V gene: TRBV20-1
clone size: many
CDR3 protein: CSAPRGLAGPDNEQFF
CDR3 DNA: TGCAGTGCTCCCCGGGGACTAGCGGGACCGGACAATGAGCAGTTCTTC

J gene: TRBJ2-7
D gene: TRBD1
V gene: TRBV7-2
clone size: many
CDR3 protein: CASSPTTGTGTYEQYF
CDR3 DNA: TGTGCCAGCAGCCCCACGACAGGGACAGGGACCTACGAGCAGTACTTC

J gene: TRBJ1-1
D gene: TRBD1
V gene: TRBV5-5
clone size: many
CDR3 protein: CASSSRDRTNTEAFF
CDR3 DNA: TGTGCCAGCAGCTCCCGGGACAGGACTAACACTGAAGCTTTCTTT

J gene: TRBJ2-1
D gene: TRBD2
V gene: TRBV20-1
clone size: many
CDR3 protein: CSARGTSGSGGWGEQFF
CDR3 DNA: TGCAGTGCTAGGGGGACTAGCGGGAGTGGGGGATGGGGTGAGCAGTTCTTC

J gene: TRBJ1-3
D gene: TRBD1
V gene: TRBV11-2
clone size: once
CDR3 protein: CASRSIRDSRLPSGNTIYF
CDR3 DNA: TGTGCCAGCAGGTCTATCCGGGACAGCAGACTCCCCTCTGGAAACACCATATATTTT

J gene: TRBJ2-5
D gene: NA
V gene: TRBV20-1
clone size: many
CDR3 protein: CSAYRHLTEETQYF
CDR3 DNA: TGCAGTGCTTATCGACACCTAACCGAAGAGACCCAGTACTTC

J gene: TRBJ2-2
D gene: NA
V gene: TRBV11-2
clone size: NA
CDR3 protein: CASSPLARDGTGELFF
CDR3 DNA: TGTGCCAGCAGCCCCCTCGCGAGAGACGGGACCGGGGAGCTGTTTTTT

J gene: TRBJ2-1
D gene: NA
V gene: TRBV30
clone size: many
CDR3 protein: CAWSVGSVEQFF
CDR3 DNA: TGTGCCTGGAGTGTAGGGTCTGTGGAGCAGTTCTTC

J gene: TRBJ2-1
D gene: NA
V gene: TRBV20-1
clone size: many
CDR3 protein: CSARVVADPGDEQFF
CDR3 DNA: TGCAGTGCTAGAGTAGTAGCGGACCCGGGGGATGAGCAGTTCTTC

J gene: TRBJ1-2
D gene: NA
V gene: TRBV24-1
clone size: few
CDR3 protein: CATSDPNGYGYTF
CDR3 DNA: TGTGCCACCAGTGATCCCAACGGGTATGGCTACACCTTC

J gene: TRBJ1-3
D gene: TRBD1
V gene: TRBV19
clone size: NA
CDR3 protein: CACRQGAVGNTIYF
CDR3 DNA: TGTGCCTGTAGACAGGGGGCTGTTGGAAACACCATATATTTT

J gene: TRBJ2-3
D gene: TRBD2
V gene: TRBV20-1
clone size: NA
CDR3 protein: CSASSGSTDTQYF
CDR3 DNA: TGCAGTGCCTCTAGCGGGAGCACAGATACGCAGTATTTT

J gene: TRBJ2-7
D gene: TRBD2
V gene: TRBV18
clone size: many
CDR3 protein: CASSPGSGSSYEQYF
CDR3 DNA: TGTGCCAGCTCACCGGGTAGCGGGTCTTCCTACGAGCAGTACTTC

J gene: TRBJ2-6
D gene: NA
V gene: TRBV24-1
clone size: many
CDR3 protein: CATSDLRGDGANVLTF
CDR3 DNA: TGTGCCACCAGTGATCTCAGGGGGGATGGGGCCAACGTCCTGACTTTC

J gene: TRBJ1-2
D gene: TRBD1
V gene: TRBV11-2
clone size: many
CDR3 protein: CASSLGQGPYGYTF
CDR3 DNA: TGTGCCAGCAGCTTAGGACAGGGGCCCTATGGCTACACCTTC

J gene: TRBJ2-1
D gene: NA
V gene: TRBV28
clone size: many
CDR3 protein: CASSSFGSYNEQFF
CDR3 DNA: TGTGCCAGCAGTTCCTTCGGCTCCTACAATGAGCAGTTCTTC

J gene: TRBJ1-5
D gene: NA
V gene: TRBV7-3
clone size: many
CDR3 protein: CASSLEETQPQHF
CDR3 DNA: TGTGCCAGCAGCTTGGAGGAAACTCAGCCCCAGCATTTT

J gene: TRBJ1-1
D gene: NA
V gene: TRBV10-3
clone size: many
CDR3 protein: CAISDIIRGETEAFF
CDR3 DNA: TGTGCCATCAGTGATATAATAAGGGGCGAAACTGAAGCTTTCTTT

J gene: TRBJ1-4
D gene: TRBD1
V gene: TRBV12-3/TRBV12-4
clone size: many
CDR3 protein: CASSFLGQGGKLFF
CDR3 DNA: TGTGCCAGCAGTTTTCTCGGACAGGGAGGGAAACTGTTTTTT

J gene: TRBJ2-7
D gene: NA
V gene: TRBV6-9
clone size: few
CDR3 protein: CASSFSQTGVPYEQYF
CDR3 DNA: TGTGCCAGCAGTTTTTCCCAGACAGGTGTTCCCTACGAGCAGTACTTC

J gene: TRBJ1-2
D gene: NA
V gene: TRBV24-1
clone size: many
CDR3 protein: CAASDRARHRDQYGYTF
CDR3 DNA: TGTGCCGCCAGTGATCGCGCGCGCCACAGAGACCAATATGGCTACACCTTC

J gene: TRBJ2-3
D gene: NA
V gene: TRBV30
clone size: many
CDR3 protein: CAWSGPGPMTLWSTDTQYF
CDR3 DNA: TGTGCCTGGAGTGGTCCAGGGCCTATGACCCTATGGAGCACAGATACGCAGTATTTT

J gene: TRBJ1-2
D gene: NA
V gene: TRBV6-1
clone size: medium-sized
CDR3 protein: CASSEAYAEANYGYTF
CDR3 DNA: TGTGCCAGCAGTGAAGCCTACGCGGAAGCTAACTATGGCTACACCTTC

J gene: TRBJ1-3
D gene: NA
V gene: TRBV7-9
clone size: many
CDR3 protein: CASSLAVGPGNTIYF
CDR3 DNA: TGTGCCAGCAGCTTAGCGGTGGGCCCTGGAAACACCATATATTTT

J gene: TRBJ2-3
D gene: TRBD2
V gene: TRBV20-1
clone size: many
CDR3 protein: CSARDAEGAGESTDTQYF
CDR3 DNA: TGCAGTGCTAGAGATGCGGAAGGAGCGGGAGAGAGCACAGATACGCAGTATTTT

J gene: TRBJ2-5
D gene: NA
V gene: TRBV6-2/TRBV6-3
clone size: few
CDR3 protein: CASILRALDTQYF
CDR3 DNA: TGTGCCAGCATCCTCCGAGCGTTGGATACCCAGTACTTC

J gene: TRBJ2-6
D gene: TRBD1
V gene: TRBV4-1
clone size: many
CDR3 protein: CASSQGQGSGANVLTF
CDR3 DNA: TGCGCCAGCAGCCAAGGACAGGGTTCGGGGGCCAACGTCCTGACTTTC

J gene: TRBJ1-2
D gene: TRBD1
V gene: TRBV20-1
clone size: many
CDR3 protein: CSARVTDRADGYTF
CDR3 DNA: TGCAGTGCTAGAGTGACTGACAGGGCCGATGGCTACACCTTC

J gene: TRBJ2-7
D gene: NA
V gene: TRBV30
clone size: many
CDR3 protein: CAWSVTQYEQYF
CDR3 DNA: TGTGCCTGGAGTGTAACCCAATACGAGCAGTACTTC

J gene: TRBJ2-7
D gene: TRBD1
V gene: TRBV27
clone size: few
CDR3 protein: CASSLIRGTGIHYEQYF
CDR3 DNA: TGTGCCAGCAGTCTTATCCGTGGGACAGGGATTCACTACGAGCAGTACTTC

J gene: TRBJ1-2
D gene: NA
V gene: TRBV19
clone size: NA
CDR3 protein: CASSLRQTDNYGYTF
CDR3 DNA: TGTGCCAGTAGTTTACGACAGACCGATAACTATGGCTACACCTTC

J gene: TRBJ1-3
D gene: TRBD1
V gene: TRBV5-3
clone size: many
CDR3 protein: CASQGDYSGNTIYF
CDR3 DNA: TGTGCCTCTCAGGGGGACTACTCTGGAAACACCATATATTTT

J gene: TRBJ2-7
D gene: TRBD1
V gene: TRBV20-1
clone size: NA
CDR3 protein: CSAPPATGGSYEQYF
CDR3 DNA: TGCAGTGCGCCTCCTGCGACAGGGGGCTCCTACGAGCAGTACTTC

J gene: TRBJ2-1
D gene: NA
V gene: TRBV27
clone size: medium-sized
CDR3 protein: CASRGAGSGNEQFF
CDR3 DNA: TGTGCCAGCAGGGGGGCAGGGTCGGGCAATGAGCAGTTCTTC

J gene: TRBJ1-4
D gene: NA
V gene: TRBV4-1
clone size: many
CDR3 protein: CASTGLGDEKLFF
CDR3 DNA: TGCGCCAGCACCGGACTTGGTGATGAAAAACTGTTTTTT

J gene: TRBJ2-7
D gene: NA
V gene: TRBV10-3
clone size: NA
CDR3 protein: CATSVSSGAYEQYF
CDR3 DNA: TGTGCCACATCCGTTTCGTCGGGGGCCTACGAGCAGTACTTC

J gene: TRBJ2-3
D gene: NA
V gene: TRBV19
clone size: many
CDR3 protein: CASSIAGIDTQYF
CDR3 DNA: TGTGCCAGTAGTATAGCCGGGATCGATACGCAGTATTTT